This passage covers 26 T cell receptor beta chains from one sample sequenced in a study of blood T cell repertoires in COVID-19. Clones were sequenced by immunoSEQ multiplex PCR, and TCRdb holds only the in-frame ones, with some missing. The sample comprises about 320,000 clones, under 95% of which are singletons, and 2.6% rests with the top ten. Sequencing was carried out using PBMCs or T cells enriched from blood (not recorded which). Receptors originate from a man aged 60 to 75 who had recovered from COVID-19.

The chain uses TRBV14 and TRBJ1-3, with D perhaps TRBD1 (5 bases). The CDR3 consists of 16 residues. Trimming stripped 1 base from V and 4 bases from J, with 14 bases between. The germline V gene has CDR1 SGHDN and CDR2 FVKESK. CDR3 loop: CASSQGAGFGGNTIYF. The DNA of the CDR3 is TGTGCCAGCAGCCAAGGTGCAGGGTTTGGCGGAAACACCATATATTTT.

This chain uses TRBV20-1 with TRBJ1-6; a possible D gene is TRBD1 (6 bases). Germline V lookup: CDR1 DFQATT, CDR2 SNEGSKA (reference sequence). There are 16 residues in the CDR3. The V end lost 3 bases, the J end lost 6 bases, and 18 bases lay between the germline ends. The CDR3 is CSASNPSGASNSPLHF. In DNA, the CDR3 is TGCAGTGCTAGTAACCCCTCAGGGGCGAGTAATTCACCCCTCCACTTT.

Of note for this clone: This sample includes further DNA sequences coding for the same CDR3. The chain carries TRBV3-1 (or the pseudogene TRBV3-2) and TRBJ1-1, with D unresolved. With 1 base removed from V and 2 bases from J, the gap between germline ends came to 8 bases. Germline values: CDR1 LGHDT, CDR2 YNNKEL (reference sequence). This CDR3 contains 14 residues. This CDR3 reads CASSQVGGNTEAFF. In DNA form, the CDR3 reads TGTGCCAGCAGCCAAGTGGGAGGAAACACTGAAGCTTTCTTT.

This clone was counted a single time. The chain links TRBV5-1 to TRBJ2-7, with 8 positions matching TRBD1. The germline CDR1 and CDR2 sequences are SGHRS and YFSETQ. There are 15 residues in the CDR3. The ends lost 6 bases at V and 1 base at J; junction bases unmatched: 9. The CDR3 DNA follows: TGCGCCAGCACCCCTCATGGACAGGGTTCCTACGAGCAGTACTTC. As protein: CASTPHGQGSYEQYF.

The rearrangement links TRBV9 to TRBJ2-5; the match to TRBD2 covers 7 bases. The length of the CDR3 is 14 residues. The ends lost 4 bases at V and 5 bases at J; junction bases unmatched: 8. The germline gives CDR1 SGDLS, CDR2 YYNGEE. The CDR3 here is CASSPWGGTETQYF. CDR3 in DNA: TGTGCCAGCAGCCCGTGGGGAGGGACTGAGACCCAGTACTTC.

This chain joins TRBV10-1 and TRBJ1-6; possible D gene TRBD1, 5 bases. This CDR3 spans 14 amino acids. V was trimmed by 6 bases and J by 7 bases, leaving 13 bases between them. CDR1 is WNHNN and CDR2 is SYGVQD in the germline V gene (reference sequence). CDR3 sequence (DNA): TGCGCCAGCAGGAGCTCCCGGGGGAATTCACCCCTCCACTTT. Its translation: CASRSSRGNSPLHF.

V usage is TRBV9 and J usage is TRBJ2-2; possible D gene TRBD2, 6 bases. V shed 0 bases and J shed 3 bases, with 12 bases lying between them. Germline V lookup: CDR1 SGDLS, CDR2 YYNGEE. This CDR3 has 16 residues. Here the CDR3 reads CASSVGGRSYTGELFF. DNA for the CDR3: TGTGCCAGCAGCGTAGGTGGGAGGAGTTACACCGGGGAGCTGTTTTTT.

The V call is TRBV19, the J call TRBJ2-7, with D perhaps matching TRBD2 (6 bases). From germline, CDR1 is LNHDA and CDR2 SQIVND (reference sequence). V lost 5 bases to trimming and J lost 4 bases, with 18 bases between them. The CDR3 loop spans 15 amino acids. CDR3: CASSSFNRAGYEQYF. The CDR3 bases are TGTGCCAGTAGTTCTTTTAACCGGGCGGGGTACGAGCAGTACTTC.

The rearrangement uses TRBV7-2 and TRBJ2-1; D possibly corresponds to TRBD2 (6 bases). V was shortened by 5 bases and J by 7 bases, with 12 bases between the two germline ends. CDR3 length equals 13 residues. Germline loops: CDR1 SGHTA, CDR2 FQGNSA. This CDR3 reads CASSTRRENEQFF. CDR3 nucleotide sequence: TGTGCCAGCAGCACGCGTCGGGAGAATGAGCAGTTCTTC.

The CDR3 DNA follows: TGTGCCAGCAATCTACAGGGGGCTGTCGAGACCCAGTACTTC. This encodes CASNLQGAVETQYF. This chain connects TRBV9 to TRBJ2-5; 9 bases are a match to TRBD1. The junction had 8 bases not matched to a gene; V was cut back by 6 bases and J by 5 bases. CDR3 length: 14 residues. Looked up from germline, CDR1 is SGDLS and CDR2 is YYNGEE.

This chain connects TRBV11-2 to TRBJ2-1; 13 bases align to TRBD2. Trimming cost V 4 bases and J 4 bases; bases outside gene matches: 1. CDR3 length: 15 amino acids. The germline V gene encodes CDR1 SGHAT and CDR2 FQNNGV. The CDR3 DNA reads TGTGCCAGCAGCTCGGGACTAGCGGGGTACAATGAGCAGTTCTTC. Translating it yields CASSSGLAGYNEQFF.

This clone was counted once. V is TRBV11-2 and J is TRBJ2-3, with 10 bases identical to TRBD2. This CDR3 has 15 residues. V shed 4 bases, J shed 7 bases, and the junction held 8 bases outside the gene matches. Germline V gives CDR1 SGHAT, CDR2 FQNNGV. The CDR3 reads CASSWSGRGLNTQYF. CDR3 coding DNA: TGTGCCAGCAGCTGGAGCGGGAGGGGGTTGAATACGCAGTATTTT.

The V call is TRBV9, the J call TRBJ2-7; 9 nucleotides line up with TRBD1. The CDR3 is made up of 14 amino acids. Germline V gene lookup returns CDR1 SGDLS and CDR2 YYNGEE. J lost 3 bases, V lost 4 bases, and 5 bases had no gene match. Here the CDR3 reads CASSPGQGNYEQYF. The CDR3 DNA sequence: TGTGCCAGCAGCCCGGGACAGGGAAACTACGAGCAGTACTTC. The whole variable domain, remainder taken from reference TRBV9 and TRBJ2-7, is DSGVTQTPKHLITATGQRVTLRCSPRSGDLSVYWYQQSLDQGLQFLIQYYNGEERAKGNILERFSAQQFPDLHSELNLSSLELGDSALYFCASSPGQGNYEQYFGPGTRLTVT.

The chain employs TRBV3-1 (or the pseudogene TRBV3-2) and TRBJ1-1, with D unclear. The CDR3 extends over 14 amino acids. V dropped 3 bases and J dropped 0 bases, with 8 bases sitting between them. Germline V gene sequence: CDR1 LGHDT, CDR2 YNNKEL (reference sequence). The CDR3 nucleotides read TGTGCCAGCAGCCATGGCGGAGTGAACACTGAAGCTTTCTTT. Protein sequence: CASSHGGVNTEAFF.

The chain carries TRBV7-9 and TRBJ1-2, with D possibly TRBD1 on 5 matching bases. Trimming stripped 5 bases from V and 4 bases from J, with 17 bases between. Germline-derived CDR1 and CDR2 are SEHNR and FQNEAQ (reference sequence). CDR3 length: 15 amino acids. The CDR3: CASSPPAGGSYGYTF. The CDR3, as DNA: TGTGCCAGCAGCCCTCCGGCTGGGGGGTCCTATGGCTACACCTTC.

The V call is TRBV5-4, the J call TRBJ1-1; D might be TRBD1 (6 bases). The length of the CDR3 is 12 residues. V was shortened by 5 bases and J by 8 bases, with 13 bases between the two germline ends. From germline, CDR1 is SGHNT and CDR2 YYREEE (reference sequence). CDR3 DNA: TGTGCCAGCAGGTCCTCCGGGACAGAAGCTTTCTTT. It translates to CASRSSGTEAFF.

The J gene is TRBJ2-1, the V gene TRBV27; tentatively, D is TRBD2 (6 bases). Germline V gene data show CDR1 as MNHEY and CDR2 as SMNVEV (reference sequence). V lost 5 bases and J lost 5, with 13 bases in between. The CDR3 is 14 amino acids. The CDR3 nucleotides read TGTGCCAGCAGTGAACGGGAGTGGGACAATGAGCAGTTCTTC. It encodes CASSEREWDNEQFF.

The rearrangement joins TRBV18 to TRBJ1-1; the D gene is possibly TRBD1 (6 bases). V lost 1 base and J 6 bases, leaving 15 bases between the germline ends. CDR3 length: 15 residues. Per the germline V gene, CDR1 is KGHSH and CDR2 is LQKENI. CDR3 region: CASSPQTGSLAEAFF. Here the CDR3 DNA reads TGTGCCAGCTCACCACAGACAGGTTCCCTGGCTGAAGCTTTCTTT. Based on the CDR3 plus reference TRBV18 and TRBJ1-1, the full variable domain is NAGVMQNPRHLVRRRGQEARLRCSPMKGHSHVYWYRQLPEEGLKFMVYLQKENIIDESGMPKERFSAEFPKEGPSILRIQQVVRGDSAAYFCASSPQTGSLAEAFFGQGTRLTVV.

This chain joins TRBV4-1 and TRBJ2-7; TRBD2 is a possible D gene (5 bases). Trimming left V 4 bases short and J 2 bases short, with 9 bases between. This CDR3 region has 13 residues. CDR1 MGHRA and CDR2 YSYEKL come from the germline V gene. CDR3 DNA sequence: TGCGCCAGCAGCCCCCTGGAGGCCTACGAGCAGTACTTC. Translation gives CASSPLEAYEQYF.

In nucleotides, the CDR3 is TGTGCCAGCAGTGAATCAAATCGGGGGGTATCTGAAGCTTTCTTT. It translates to CASSESNRGVSEAFF. V usage is TRBV25-1 and J usage is TRBJ1-1; TRBD1 is a possible D gene (5 bases). The CDR3 covers 15 residues. V dropped 1 base and J dropped 6 bases, with 15 bases sitting between them. Germline assignment: CDR1 MGHDK and CDR2 SYGVNS.

This chain joins TRBV6-2 or TRBV6-3 and TRBJ1-2; D is perhaps TRBD1 (5 bases). The CDR3 is made up of 14 amino acids. Trimming cost V 5 bases and J 4 bases, with 14 bases left between them. Germline assignment: CDR1 MNHEY and CDR2 SVGEGT. In DNA, the CDR3 is TGTGCCAGCAGTACGGTGGGGCAGCGCTATGGCTACACCTTC. It is translated as CASSTVGQRYGYTF.

The count of this clone is one. CDR3 region: CASSLGARMNTEAFF. The CDR3 nucleotides are TGTGCCAGCAGCTTAGGTGCCAGGATGAACACTGAAGCTTTCTTT. The V and J genes are TRBV7-2 and TRBJ1-1, with unresolved D. Germline V gives CDR1 SGHTA, CDR2 FQGNSA. Trimming cost V 1 base and J 0 bases, with 9 bases left between them. The CDR3 is 15 residues long.

The chain combines TRBV3-1 (or the pseudogene TRBV3-2) with TRBJ1-4; no definite D call. Germline lookup yields CDR1 LGHDT and CDR2 YNNKEL (reference sequence). This CDR3 contains 13 residues. Trimming left V 4 bases short and J 2 bases short, with 5 bases between. The CDR3 DNA reads as TGTGCCAGCAGCCCAGCGACTAATGAAAAACTGTTTTTT. Its protein is CASSPATNEKLFF.

The rearrangement links TRBV10-2 to TRBJ1-2; no definite D call. This CDR3 is built from 12 residues. Trimming pared 2 bases from V and 5 bases from J, leaving 6 bases between. The germline V gene has CDR1 WSHSY and CDR2 SAAADI. For the CDR3, the DNA is TGCGCCAGCAGTGAGGGAGGTTATGGCTACACCTTC. It is translated as CASSEGGYGYTF.

This clone was picked up one time. J is TRBJ1-1 and V is TRBV4-3; TRBD1 agrees at 12 bases. The CDR3 extends over 15 amino acids. The germline gives CDR1 LGHNA, CDR2 YSLEER. The V gene end was trimmed by 0 bases and the J gene end by 7 bases; junction bases not matched to a gene: 3. CDR3 protein: CASSQDGTGGNEAFF. The CDR3 nucleotides are TGCGCCAGCAGCCAAGACGGGACAGGGGGCAATGAAGCTTTCTTT.

The CDR3 DNA follows: TGTGCCAGCAGCTCTCGCCGGGACAGGGCTTTCTATGGCTACACCTTC. Protein: CASSSRRDRAFYGYTF. The chain combines TRBV11-2 with TRBJ1-2; 9 bases are a match to TRBD1. V lost 4 bases, J lost 4 bases, and 10 bases stayed unmatched. The CDR3 extends over 16 amino acids. The germline V gene has CDR1 SGHAT and CDR2 FQNNGV.